This T cell receptor (beta chain) derives from a study of cytomegalovirus exposure and HLA in healthy donors. PCR employed 60 Vbeta and 13 Jbeta primers. Sequencing used immunoSEQ multiplex PCR; TCRdb keeps in-frame clones, though not all of them. Here the sample spans roughly 180,000 clones, 65% to 85% being singletons. V was clipped by 0 bases and J by 2 bases; unmatched bases: 12. Per germline, CDR1 LNHDA and CDR2 SQIVND (reference sequence). The CDR3 is made up of 19 amino acids. Sequenced: PBMCs. The J gene is TRBJ2-2, the V gene TRBV19; TRBD1 matches at 7 bases. The source of this sequence is a girl between 10 and 17 years old in good health and CMV-seropositive. The CDR3 DNA follows: TGTGCCAGTAGTATAGATCCCCCCCGACAGGGCGTAAACACCGGGGAGCTGTTTTTT. Translating gives CASSIDPPRQGVNTGELFF.